The present entry profiles one T cell receptor beta chain with its context. The data are from a study of control samples from healthy donors and cancer patients. J gave up 1 base and V 1 base, and 13 bases lay outside the gene matches. The CDR3 extends over 18 amino acids. Looked up from germline, CDR1 is WSHSY and CDR2 is SAAADI. Generated by immunoSEQ multiplex PCR, the TCRdb table keeps only in-frame clones and is missing some. Altogether about 130,000 clones are present, about nine tenths being singletons, with the ten largest covering roughly 8%. The rearrangement uses TRBV10-2 and TRBJ2-7; 7 positions match TRBD2. The sequencing input was PBMCs. The TCR originated in a man between 50 and 59 years old with head and neck cancer. In nucleotides, the CDR3 is TGCGCCAGCAGTGAGTGGAATAGCGGGTGGGATGGATCCTACGAGCAGTACTTC. This codes for CASSEWNSGWDGSYEQYF.